This TCR beta chain was obtained from a study of CD8+ T cells in alopecia areata. V was shortened by 3 bases and J by 4 bases, with 5 bases between the two germline ends. This CDR3 comprises 12 residues. The V gene's germline CDR1 is MDHEN and CDR2 SYDVKM. Documented treatment: oral pan-JAK inhibitor, 5-10 mg twice daily. Investigators isolated RNA and reverse transcribed it into cDNA to act as the sequencing template. Using immunoSEQ multiplex PCR, the repertoire was profiled, and TCRdb retains in-frame clones only, with some absent. The top ten clones hold 5.5% of a sample with some 200,000 clones, 58% of them seen once.

This material consisted of CD4+ T cells sorted from blood, taken at week 24, from a patient treated with tofacitinib. The receptor's source is a human donor with alopecia areata. The chain carries TRBV28 and TRBJ2-3; D is undetermined. CDR3 amino acids: CASSLLSDTQYF. The CDR3 DNA follows: TGTGCCAGCAGTTTGTTGTCAGATACGCAGTATTTT.